The sequence of this TCR beta chain was determined in a study of T cells in Graves' hyperthyroidism and ophthalmopathy (dated by TCRdb to the late 2010s). Study-level background: Peripheral blood was collected at initial diagnosis, before any treatment. To identify distinguishing TCR V-J signatures, a discovery cohort of about 100 patients was used, comprising 40 to 45 with Graves' ophthalmopathy and around 60 with stable Graves' hyperthyroidism. An independent validation cohort of some 18 hyperthyroidism patients and 15 or so patients who later progressed to ophthalmopathy tested prospective prediction of ophthalmopathy. The 75 to 100 discovery patients were randomly divided into training and test sets at a 7:3 ratio. In six Graves' hyperthyroidism patients, the study also compared T-cell repertoires from thyroid tissue with T-cell repertoires from blood. Following sampling, methimazole starting at 30 mg daily was given to hyperthyroidism patients, and high-dose intravenous methylprednisolone was given to ophthalmopathy patients. TCR Vbeta CDR3 sequencing of around 130 peripheral blood samples (under 45 ophthalmopathy, over 70 hyperthyroidism and around 17 progressor patients) is reported in the paper.

The sample holds a few counts of this clonotype. Its antigen has not been determined. It has no much larger one-base neighbor in the sample; base qualities were not kept. Amplification of TCR beta CDR3 regions was carried out from RNA transcripts. For the first round of RT-PCR on the TCR CDR3, the HTBI primer set was used together with the Qiagen OneStep RT-PCR kit. A second multiplex PCR round built the libraries, followed by size selection and purification. Paired-end sequencing of the libraries was performed with 100 bp reads on an Illumina HiSeq2000. Turning to the authors' computational methods: SOAPnuke was used to process the raw data, removing reads that contained adapters or uncalled bases, had a mean Phred below 15, or lacked an exact match to the constant primer or identifier. COPE v1.2.5 was used to merge the high-quality paired reads, and each unique nucleotide sequence was defined as a clonotype. MiTCR v1.1 was used to align clonotypes to the IMGT TRBV, TRBD and TRBJ reference segments. Only V-J combinations with frequency above 0.0001, covering about 99% of repertoires, were analysed. The TCS score was defined as F50 (clonal expansion) divided by E x V (chaos), with BLOSUM62-based TCRdist calculated between CDR3 peptides within each V-J. Welch's t-statistics and random forest reduced approximately 520 V-J features to 13, which were used in a naive Bayes classifier (R e1071). TCRdb itself trimmed the public reads at Q25 with fastp, ran MiXCR and retained productive beta chains. Entries that share a CDR3 protein sequence are merged under the most common genes and DNA. The V and J calls were determined by TCRdb, not by the authors. The sample yields fewer than 700,000 distinct CDR3 sequences; about 17% were counted once. The ten largest account for around 4% of the sample.

Study-wide conclusions, independent of this receptor: In validation, progression to ophthalmopathy was predicted by the model with roughly 69% sensitivity and roughly 76% specificity, a median of 6.5 months before onset. Sample size was not statistically predetermined, and blinding of investigators to group allocation was not performed. Ophthalmopathy was separated from stable hyperthyroidism by a 13 V-J signature model, with approximately 85% sensitivity and about 81% specificity obtained in cross-validation and 80%/75% obtained in testing. Most expanded thyroid clonotypes (frequency above 0.001) were also detected in blood, suggesting blood repertoires may reflect thyroid immune responses.

A patient counted as having stable Graves' hyperthyroidism if no progression to ophthalmopathy occurred over 18 months of follow-up. Hyperthyroidism patients were aged 18 to 65 years and newly diagnosed, with disease duration of less than 2 months. The study excluded patients with uncontrolled infections, other autoimmune diseases, pregnancy or lactation. Diagnoses were established on the basis of clinical symptoms, serum thyroxine and TRAb, thyroid ultrasound, and orbital computed tomography. PBMCs were separated from roughly 10 ml of fresh peripheral blood using Ficoll-Paque density gradient centrifugation. Total RNA was extracted using Trizol reagent, and RNA quality was assessed on an Agilent 2100 Bioanalyzer. The sample taken for sequencing was blood. This TCR was recovered from a woman in her twenties or thirties with Graves' hyperthyroidism.

The encoded CDR3 is CASGHTGGGFDYEQYF. The nucleotides read TGTGCTAGTGGTCATACAGGGGGCGGATTCGACTACGAGCAGTACTTC. The chain is assembled from TRBV12-5 and TRBJ2-7; a stretch of 9 junction bases matches TRBD1. V ends up 5 bases short and J 3 bases short, with an unmatched junction base count of 11. CDR1 and CDR2 are drawn from the germline V gene: LGHNT, FRNRAP. There are 16 amino acids in the CDR3, from cysteine to phenylalanine inclusive. Of the read, only the CDR3 DNA is kept; its 48 bases are in frame from base 1.